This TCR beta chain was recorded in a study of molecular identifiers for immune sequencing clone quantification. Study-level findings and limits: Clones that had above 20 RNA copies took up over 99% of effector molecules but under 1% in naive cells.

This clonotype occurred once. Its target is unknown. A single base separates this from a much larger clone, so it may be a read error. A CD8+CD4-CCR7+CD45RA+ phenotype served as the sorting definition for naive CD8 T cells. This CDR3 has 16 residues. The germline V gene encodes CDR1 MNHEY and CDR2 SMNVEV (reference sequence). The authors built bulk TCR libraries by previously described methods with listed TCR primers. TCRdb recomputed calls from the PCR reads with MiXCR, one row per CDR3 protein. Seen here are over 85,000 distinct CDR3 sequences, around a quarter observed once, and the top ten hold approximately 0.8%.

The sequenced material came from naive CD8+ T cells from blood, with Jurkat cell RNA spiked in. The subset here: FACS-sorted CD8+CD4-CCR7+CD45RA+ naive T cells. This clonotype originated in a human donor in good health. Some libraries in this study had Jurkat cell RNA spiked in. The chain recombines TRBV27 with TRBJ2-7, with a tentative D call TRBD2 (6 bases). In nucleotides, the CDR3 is TGTGCCAACAGTTTGGCAGCATCCGGGGGAAAGTACGAGCAGTACTTC. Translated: CANSLAASGGKYEQYF.